The rows below give T cell receptor beta chains drawn from one sample of a study of post-analysis software for immune sequencing data. TCRdb itself ran the PCR reads through MiXCR, one entry per CDR3 protein. The data hold hundreds of thousands of distinct CDR3 sequences, with about 27% observed a single time. Sequencing was carried out using blood. The receptor set was obtained from a girl aged 5-17 years with multiple sclerosis. The CDR3 runs from the conserved cysteine through the conserved F or W. Each record gives: J gene, D gene, V gene, CDR3 length, clone size, CDR3 DNA, CDR3 protein. D genes are given only for firm matches. The size of a clone is reported for some rows only, either as once, few or many, or as a class for expanded clones.

TRBJ2-3	TRBD2	TRBV29-1	12	many	TGCAGCGTTCAGCGGGGACCAGATACGCAGTATTTT	CSVQRGPDTQYF
TRBJ2-3	TRBD1	TRBV29-1	14	many	TGCAGCGTGCGCCTACAGGGGACCACAGATACGCAGTATTTT	CSVRLQGTTDTQYF
TRBJ2-7	NA	TRBV20-1	13	NA	TGCAGTGCTAGAGATCAGAGAACCTACGAGCAGTACTTC	CSARDQRTYEQYF
TRBJ2-3	TRBD2	TRBV4-1	15	NA	TGCGCCAGCAGCCAAGGCCAGCGGGGGTCCGATACGCGGTATTTT	CASSQGQRGSDTRYF
TRBJ2-1	NA	TRBV24-1	15	NA	TGTGCCACCAGTGATTTCCTGTCCGGATACAATGAGCAGTTCTTC	CATSDFLSGYNEQFF
TRBJ2-1	NA	TRBV4-1	16	NA	TGCGCCAGCAGCCAAGAAGCGACCCGCTCCTACAATGAGCAGTTCTTC	CASSQEATRSYNEQFF
TRBJ2-7	TRBD2	TRBV6-5	14	NA	TGTGCCAGCAGTTACGGGCTAGCGGGAGTCGAGCAGTACTTC	CASSYGLAGVEQYF
TRBJ1-1	NA	TRBV2	15	NA	TGTGCCAGCAGTGAACACGGCAGCACTAACACTGAAGCTTTCTTT	CASSEHGSTNTEAFF
TRBJ2-1	TRBD2	TRBV20-1	17	NA	TGCAGTGCCGAAGGTCTTTTTGGCGGGGGAGCCTACAAGGAGCAGTTCTTC	CSAEGLFGGGAYKEQFF
TRBJ2-7	NA	TRBV6-6	12	few	TGTGCCAGCGGGGAAGGGGTATCCGAGCAGTACTTC	CASGEGVSEQYF
TRBJ1-1	NA	TRBV6-6	12	NA	TGTGCCAGCAGCAATAAGGGCCCTGAAGCTTTCTTT	CASSNKGPEAFF
TRBJ2-1	NA	TRBV13	15	NA	TGTGCCAGCAGCTTAAAGTCTAGAATTCTCTATGAGCAGTTCTTC	CASSLKSRILYEQFF
TRBJ2-1	NA	TRBV27	15	few	TGTGCCAGCAGGGCCGCAGGGGGAGGTCTCATTGAGCAGTTCTTC	CASRAAGGGLIEQFF
TRBJ2-5	TRBD2	TRBV4-3	19	many	TGCGCCAGCAGCCAAGGTCGGGCGCTAGCGGGAGGACCGCAAGAGACCCAGTACTTC	CASSQGRALAGGPQETQYF
TRBJ1-5	NA	TRBV20-1	13	few	TGCAGTGCTAGCGGGACTCCTCATCAGCCCCAGCATTTT	CSASGTPHQPQHF
TRBJ2-3	TRBD2	TRBV7-2	17	few	TGTGCCAGCAGCTTAGTAGCTAGCGGGAGGGCCCAAGATACGCAGTATTTT	CASSLVASGRAQDTQYF
TRBJ1-1	NA	TRBV29-1	13	few	TGCAGCGTGGGGGTCAGCCCGAACACTGAAGCTTTCTTT	CSVGVSPNTEAFF
TRBJ2-7	TRBD2	TRBV7-2	16	once	TGTGCCAGCAGCGACCAACTAGCGGGAGCGGCCTACGAGCAGTACTTC	CASSDQLAGAAYEQYF
TRBJ2-5	NA	TRBV4-3	13	once	TGCGCCAGCAGCCAAAGACGGCGGGAGACCCAGTACTTC	CASSQRRRETQYF
TRBJ2-3	TRBD2	TRBV6-1	19	once	TGTGCCAGCACCTACGTAAGGGGGCGGGGACTAGCTACCGCAGATACGCAGTATTTT	CASTYVRGRGLATADTQYF
TRBJ2-5	TRBD2	TRBV28	16	few	TGTGCCAGCAGTTTGTCCCTCCTGGGAGCGGGGGAGACCCAGTACTTC	CASSLSLLGAGETQYF
TRBJ2-3	TRBD2	TRBV4-1	16	NA	TGCGCCAGCAGCCAAGTGGGTAGCGGGGTCACAGATACGCAGTATTTT	CASSQVGSGVTDTQYF
TRBJ1-1	NA	TRBV4-3	14	NA	TGCGCCAGCAGCCCAGAGACAGCTTACACTGAAGCTTTCTTT	CASSPETAYTEAFF
TRBJ1-1	NA	TRBV5-1	14	few	TGCGCCAGCAGCTTGGGGAATTCGGGGACTGAAGCTTTCTTT	CASSLGNSGTEAFF
TRBJ1-4	TRBD1	TRBV7-2	15	NA	TGTGCCAGCAGCTTAGATACCAGGGGGCTGGGGAAACTGTTTTTT	CASSLDTRGLGKLFF
TRBJ1-1	NA	TRBV6-2/TRBV6-3	15	NA	TGTGCCAGCAGAGGAGCAGGGGCGAAGAACACTGAAGCTTTCTTT	CASRGAGAKNTEAFF
TRBJ1-1	NA	TRBV5-1	17	NA	TGCGCCAGCAGCTATCGGACGGGCGACTGGGCGGTCACTGAAGCTTTCTTT	CASSYRTGDWAVTEAFF
TRBJ2-1	TRBD2	TRBV12-5	15	NA	TGTGCTAGTGGTTCCCCATCTCAGCGGGGCTATGAGCAGTTCTTC	CASGSPSQRGYEQFF
TRBJ2-6	TRBD1	TRBV6-5	17	NA	TGTGCCAGCACTTGGGACAGGGTGGTGTGGGGGGCCAACGTCCTGACTTTC	CASTWDRVVWGANVLTF
TRBJ2-5	NA	TRBV27	16	few	TGTGCCAGCAGTGCCTCCCCAAGCGGACAAAGGAAGGCCCAGTACTTC	CASSASPSGQRKAQYF
TRBJ1-4	NA	TRBV28	16	NA	TGTGCCAGCAGTTTCGCAACTGGCCCAACTAATGAAAAACTGTTTTTT	CASSFATGPTNEKLFF
TRBJ2-1	TRBD2	TRBV10-3	17	NA	TGTGCCATCAGTTTATTTAGCGGGGGGTCCTCTTACAGTGAGCAGTTCTTC	CAISLFSGGSSYSEQFF
TRBJ2-7	TRBD2	TRBV9	16	few	TGTGCCAGCAGCGCTAAACTAGCGGGAGGAGGCGACGAGCAGTACTTC	CASSAKLAGGGDEQYF
TRBJ2-7	NA	TRBV20-1	13	few	TGCAGTGCTAGGAAACAGGGACCCTACGAGCAGTACTTC	CSARKQGPYEQYF
TRBJ2-5	NA	TRBV29-1	15	many	TGCAGCGTTGAAGATTTTCCGGGGGGCCTAGAGACCCAGTACTTC	CSVEDFPGGLETQYF
TRBJ1-2	NA	TRBV7-9	14	few	TGTGCCAGCAGCTCGACTGGGGACTTAGGAGGCTACACCTTC	CASSSTGDLGGYTF
TRBJ1-5	TRBD1	TRBV12-3/TRBV12-4	15	NA	TGTGCCAGCGCTTTAGGGGGCGGGAGCAATCAGCCCCAGCATTTT	CASALGGGSNQPQHF
TRBJ2-7	TRBD1	TRBV29-1	15	NA	TGCAGCGTCCTCCCTATGACAGGGGGCTCCTACGAGCAGTACTTC	CSVLPMTGGSYEQYF
TRBJ2-7	TRBD1	TRBV19	13	few	TGTGCCACTCAGGACAGGGGGCCATCCGAGCAGTACTTC	CATQDRGPSEQYF
TRBJ1-5	NA	TRBV28	16	NA	TGTGCCAGCAGTTCCCTCGTGAAGGGGGGGATTCAGCCCCAGCATTTT	CASSSLVKGGIQPQHF
TRBJ2-1	NA	TRBV20-1	15	NA	TGCAGTGCTGTAAAAGGATGGGGGGGCTGGGAGACCCAGTTCTTC	CSAVKGWGGWETQFF
TRBJ2-7	NA	TRBV4-1	18	NA	TGCGCCAGCAGCCAAGGGGTTGCGGAGGGACCAACCTACAATGAGCAGTACTTC	CASSQGVAEGPTYNEQYF
TRBJ2-1	NA	TRBV21-1	10	NA	TGTGCCAGCAGCCTAGGACCACAGTTCTTC	CASSLGPQFF
TRBJ2-6	NA	TRBV28	16	NA	TGTGCCAGCACAGAACCCAGTACCTCTGGGGCCAACGTCCTGACTTTC	CASTEPSTSGANVLTF
TRBJ2-7	TRBD1	TRBV4-1	14	NA	TGCGCCAGCAGCCAAGTAGGGGACAGCCACGAGCAGTACTTC	CASSQVGDSHEQYF
TRBJ1-2	NA	TRBV6-2/TRBV6-3	16	NA	TGTGCCAGCAGTTACTTACGCGTCGGGGCCTACTATGGCTACACCTTC	CASSYLRVGAYYGYTF
TRBJ2-1	NA	TRBV28	15	NA	TGTGCCAGCAGTTTCGTCAGGGTCCCACCTGGTGAGCAGTTCTTC	CASSFVRVPPGEQFF